This T cell receptor (beta chain) was recovered during a study of blood T cells in healthy people across ages. Study conclusions and caveats: Whereas aged donors had fewer naive CD4+ cells, long-lived donors had more of them and higher diversity. Donor CMV status was unknown, possibly confounding expanded clonotype changes.

A word on this clonotype: Its cognate antigen is unknown.

Combining a sample-barcoded 5' primer with a J-beta primer mix, a second PCR ran for roughly 6 to 11 cycles. Every sample gave at least 3 million paired-end reads containing CDR3. Using its own MiXCR run on the 5' RACE reads, TCRdb lists one record per CDR3 protein. The table lists 800,000 or so distinct CDR3 sequences, about half of them singletons. The CDR3 contains 13 residues. V gave up 4 bases and J gave up 7 bases; unmatched junction bases: 5. Germline assignment: CDR1 MNHEY and CDR2 SMNVEV (reference sequence). The sample was blood. This chain links TRBV27 with TRBJ1-2, with 8 bases identical to TRBD1. The origin of this receptor is an elderly man in good health. DNA of the CDR3: TGTGCCAGCAGTTCGCAGGGGGCTGGTGGCTACACCTTC. Protein sequence: CASSSQGAGGYTF.